This T cell receptor (beta chain) derives from a study of blood T cell repertoires in COVID-19. Trimming cost V 6 bases and J 5 bases; bases outside gene matches: 4. The CDR3 length is 13 residues. Repertoires were generated with immunoSEQ multiplex PCR, while TCRdb's copy carries only in-frame clones and drops some. This sample carries hundreds of thousands of clones, 85% to 90% of them seen once, and the ten largest clones take around 1.1%. The sample comprised PBMCs or T cells enriched from blood (not recorded which). V and J are TRBV12-3 or TRBV12-4 and TRBJ2-1; 7 nucleotides agree with TRBD2. The receptor comes from a man aged 25 to 40 who had recovered from COVID-19. The CDR3 sequence is CASRKGLHNEQFF. The CDR3 DNA reads TGTGCCAGCAGAAAGGGACTACACAATGAGCAGTTCTTC.